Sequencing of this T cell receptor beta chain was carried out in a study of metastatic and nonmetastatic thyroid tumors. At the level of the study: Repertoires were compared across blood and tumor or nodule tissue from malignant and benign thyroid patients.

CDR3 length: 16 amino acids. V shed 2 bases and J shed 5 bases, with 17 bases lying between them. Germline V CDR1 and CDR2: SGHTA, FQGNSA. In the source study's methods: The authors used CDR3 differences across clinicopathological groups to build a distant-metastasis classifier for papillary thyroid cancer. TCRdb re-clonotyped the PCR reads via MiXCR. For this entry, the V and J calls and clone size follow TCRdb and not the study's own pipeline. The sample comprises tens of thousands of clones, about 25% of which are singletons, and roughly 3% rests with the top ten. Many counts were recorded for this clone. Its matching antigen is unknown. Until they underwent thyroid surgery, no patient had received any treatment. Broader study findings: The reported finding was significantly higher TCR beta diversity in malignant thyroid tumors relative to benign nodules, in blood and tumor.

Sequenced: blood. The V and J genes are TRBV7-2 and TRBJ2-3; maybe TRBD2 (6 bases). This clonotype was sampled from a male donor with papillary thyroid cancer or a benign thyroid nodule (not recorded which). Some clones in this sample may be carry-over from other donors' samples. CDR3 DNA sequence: TGTGCCAGCAGCTTACGAGGAGAAGACGGGAGAGATACGCAGTATTTT. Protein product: CASSLRGEDGRDTQYF.